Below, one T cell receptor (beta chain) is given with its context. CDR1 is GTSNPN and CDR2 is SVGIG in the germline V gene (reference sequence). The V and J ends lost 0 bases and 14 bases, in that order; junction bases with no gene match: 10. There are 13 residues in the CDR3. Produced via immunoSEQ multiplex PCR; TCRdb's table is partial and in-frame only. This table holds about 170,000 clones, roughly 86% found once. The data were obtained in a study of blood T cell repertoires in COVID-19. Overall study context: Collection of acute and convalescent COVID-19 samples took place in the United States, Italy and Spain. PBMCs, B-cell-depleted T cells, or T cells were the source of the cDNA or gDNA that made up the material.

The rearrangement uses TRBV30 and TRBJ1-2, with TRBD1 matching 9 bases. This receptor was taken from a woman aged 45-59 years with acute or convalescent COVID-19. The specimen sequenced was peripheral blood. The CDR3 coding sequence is TGTGCCTGGAGTGTCCGAGACAGGGGGGTGCTAACCTTC. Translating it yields CAWSVRDRGVLTF. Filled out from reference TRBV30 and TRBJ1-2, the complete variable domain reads SQTIHQWPATLVQPVGSPLSLECTVEGTSNPNLYWYRQAAGRGLQLLFYSVGIGQISSEVPQNLSASRPQDRQFILSSKKLLLSDSGFYLCAWSVRDRGVLTFGSGTRLTVV.